Listed here are 27 T cell receptor beta chains from one sample, sequenced in a study of patients and donors after allogeneic stem cell transplantation. TCRdb processed the RT-PCR reads anew with MiXCR; each CDR3 protein has one entry. The table includes 900,000 to 1,000,000 distinct CDR3 sequences, about a sixth detected once. The sequenced material came from blood, either unsorted or a sorted T cell fraction (not recorded which). Receptors originate from a human donor who was either an allogeneic HSCT recipient or a stem cell or donor lymphocyte infusion donor (not recorded which). It is not recorded whose cells these are; they may come from a transplant donor.

V is TRBV12-3 or TRBV12-4 and J is TRBJ2-2, with D possibly matching TRBD2 (6 bases). This CDR3 is 17 amino acids long. The V end lost 5 bases, the J end lost 0 bases, and 16 bases lay between the germline ends. The chain's CDR3 is CASSRDFMATNTGELFF. For the CDR3, the DNA is TGTGCCAGCAGTCGGGACTTTATGGCTACGAACACCGGGGAGCTGTTTTTT.

The J gene is TRBJ2-7, the V gene TRBV11-3; 10 nucleotides agree with TRBD2. J was trimmed by 6 bases and V by 8 bases; bases with no gene match: 7. CDR3 length: 13 amino acids. Germline assignment: CDR1 SGHNT and CDR2 YENEEA. In DNA, the CDR3 is TGTGCCAGCCGACAAGCGGGAGGGGGCGAGCAGTACTTC. It translates to CASRQAGGGEQYF.

This sequence joins TRBV5-6 and TRBJ2-4; TRBD1 matches at 8 bases. The CDR3 length is 16 residues. V shed 2 bases and J 6 bases; nucleotides not matched to a gene: 10. Germline V gene lookup returns CDR1 SGHDT and CDR2 YYEEEE. The DNA for the CDR3 is TGTGCCAGCAGCTTACAAGACCCAGGGGGCATAAACATTCAGTACTTC. Amino acid sequence: CASSLQDPGGINIQYF.

This chain joins TRBV7-6 and TRBJ1-4; D gene unclear. V shed 3 bases and J shed 4 bases, with 9 bases lying between them. The CDR3 consists of 14 residues. Germline-derived CDR1 and CDR2 are SGHVS and FNYEAQ. The CDR3 loop is CASSFADGNEKLFF. CDR3 coding DNA: TGTGCCAGCAGCTTCGCAGATGGTAATGAAAAACTGTTTTTT.

This clonotype appeared a few times. The V and J genes are TRBV11-1 and TRBJ2-7, with no clear D. The germline V gene encodes CDR1 SGHAT and CDR2 FQDESV (reference sequence). The V gene lost 1 base and the J gene lost 3 bases, with 10 bases spanning the gap. CDR3 length: 14 residues. The CDR3 sequence is CASSLENHFYEQYF. CDR3 sequence (DNA): TGTGCCAGCAGCTTAGAGAATCACTTCTACGAGCAGTACTTC.

This clonotype turned up a few times. The chain is built from TRBV5-4 and TRBJ1-1; unclear D gene. Germline-derived CDR1 and CDR2 are SGHNT and YYREEE (reference sequence). There are 13 residues in the CDR3. Trimming pared 0 bases from V and 6 bases from J, leaving 9 bases between. CDR3 protein: CASSLAGIPEAFF. The CDR3 nucleotides are TGTGCCAGCAGCTTGGCGGGCATTCCTGAAGCTTTCTTT.

This clonotype was found a few times. This chain links TRBV11-2 with TRBJ2-1; possibly TRBD1 for D (6 bases). Germline V gene data show CDR1 as SGHAT and CDR2 as FQNNGV. V was pared by 4 bases and J by 8 bases, with 18 bases between. The CDR3 loop spans 15 amino acids. CDR3 in DNA: TGTGCCAGCAGCTGGGTCTGGGGGCGCCTAGATGAGCAGTTCTTC. It codes for CASSWVWGRLDEQFF.

The J gene is TRBJ1-2, the V gene TRBV27, with 7 bases fitting TRBD1. V was pared by 5 bases and J by 6 bases, with 9 bases of the junction left unmatched. This CDR3 comprises 14 residues. Germline values: CDR1 MNHEY, CDR2 SMNVEV (reference sequence). The CDR3 DNA reads TGTGCCAGCAGTCCATTCCGGACAGGAGATGGCTACACCTTC. The encoded protein is CASSPFRTGDGYTF.

This clonotype was found a few times. This chain uses TRBV4-1 with TRBJ2-3; TRBD2 agrees at 10 bases. V shed 1 base and J 6 bases; nucleotides not matched to a gene: 7. The germline V gene has CDR1 MGHRA and CDR2 YSYEKL. CDR3 length: 16 residues. CDR3 region: CASSQVLAGIVDTQYF. DNA for the CDR3: TGCGCCAGCAGCCAAGTACTAGCGGGGATTGTGGATACGCAGTATTTT.

The rearrangement uses TRBV30 and TRBJ2-7; D perhaps matches TRBD2 (6 bases). This CDR3 spans 12 amino acids. In germline, CDR1 is GTSNPN, CDR2 SVGIG (reference sequence). V was clipped by 4 bases and J by 5 bases, with 12 bases between them. CDR3 region: CAWTGGGNEQYF. In DNA, the CDR3 is TGTGCCTGGACCGGTGGGGGGAACGAGCAGTACTTC.

The gene calls are TRBV5-1 and TRBJ2-3; D perhaps matches TRBD1 (5 bases). Trimming left V 4 bases short and J 4 bases short, with 16 bases between. The germline V gene encodes CDR1 SGHRS and CDR2 YFSETQ. This CDR3 spans 15 amino acids. CDR3 sequence reads: CASSSRTTSADTQYF. DNA of the CDR3: TGCGCCAGCAGCAGCAGGACAACCTCGGCAGATACGCAGTATTTT.

The chain is built from TRBV7-9 and TRBJ1-1; D is possibly TRBD1 (5 bases). The germline V gene encodes CDR1 SEHNR and CDR2 FQNEAQ (reference sequence). CDR3 length: 15 amino acids. Deletions cut 1 base from V and 4 bases from J, with 13 bases between. CDR3 nucleotides: TGTGCCAGCAGCTTAGGTGGGGGGGTAGGCACTGAAGCTTTCTTT. This translates into CASSLGGGVGTEAFF.

This sequence joins TRBV9 and TRBJ2-3; unclear D gene. Per germline, CDR1 SGDLS and CDR2 YYNGEE. Trimming stripped 0 bases from V and 2 bases from J, with 7 bases between. The CDR3 has 14 amino acids. CDR3 loop: CASSVATPTDTQYF. CDR3 nucleotide sequence: TGTGCCAGCAGCGTAGCTACACCCACAGATACGCAGTATTTT.

This clonotype was seen only a few times. This sequence joins TRBV11-2 and TRBJ1-2, with a weak D call TRBD1 (5 bases). This CDR3 has 14 amino acids. Trimming took off 5 bases at V and 8 bases at J, with 18 bases between the two ends. Germline V lookup: CDR1 SGHAT, CDR2 FQNNGV. The CDR3 coding sequence is TGTGCCAGCAGCCGACCGGGGGGACTTCGCGGCTACACCTTC. Residues: CASSRPGGLRGYTF.

This clonotype was found a few times. This sequence joins TRBV10-3 and TRBJ2-1; 8 bases agree with TRBD2. The CDR3 length is 13 residues. The V segment lost 7 bases and the J segment 10 bases; nucleotides outside the gene matches: 9. CDR1 is ENHRY and CDR2 is SYGVKD in the germline V gene. CDR3 sequence reads: CAITGPRGGEQFF. Written as DNA, the CDR3 is TGTGCCATCACCGGACCTCGCGGGGGGGAGCAGTTCTTC.

This clonotype was found a few times. V usage is TRBV9 and J usage is TRBJ1-1; maybe TRBD1 (5 bases). The V gene's germline CDR1 is SGDLS and CDR2 YYNGEE. This CDR3 spans 15 amino acids. Trimming took 4 bases from V and 3 from J, leaving 16 bases between them. The CDR3 here is CASSPYERGYTEAFF. For the CDR3, the DNA is TGTGCCAGCAGCCCCTACGAGAGGGGCTACACTGAAGCTTTCTTT.

This CDR3 is CASSPGTGSQGTQYF. For the CDR3, the DNA is TGTGCCAGCAGCCCCGGGACAGGGAGTCAGGGTACGCAGTATTTT. The rearrangement joins TRBV6-1 to TRBJ2-3; 9 bases map to TRBD1. The CDR3 spans 15 residues. Germline lookup yields CDR1 MNHNS and CDR2 SASEGT. With 6 bases clipped from V and 8 bases from J, the junction kept 12 bases outside the gene matches.

This rearrangement joins TRBV7-9 to TRBJ2-1; D remains unclear. Germline V gene lookup returns CDR1 SEHNR and CDR2 FQNEAQ (reference sequence). The CDR3 has 11 residues. Trimming cost V 5 bases and J 9 bases, with 8 bases left between them. DNA of the CDR3: TGTGCCAGCAGCCCTAGGGTTGAGCAGTTCTTC. Translating it yields CASSPRVEQFF.

The chain links TRBV5-1 to TRBJ1-2; no clear D gene. CDR1 and CDR2 from the germline V gene are SGHRS and YFSETQ. Trimming shortened V by 0 bases and J by 8 bases, and 8 bases separated the two germline ends. This CDR3 contains 12 residues. CDR3 amino acids: CASSLVGKGYTF. CDR3 nucleotide sequence: TGCGCCAGCAGCTTGGTAGGGAAAGGCTACACCTTC.

The table lists this clonotype with many counts. The germline gene is not matched at one end of the junction; a read error may be the cause. This chain connects TRBV5-1 to TRBJ1-1, with D possibly matching TRBD1 (5 bases). From germline, CDR1 is SGHRS and CDR2 YFSETQ. The CDR3 is made up of 13 amino acids. CDR3: CASSFTGNTEAFF. The CDR3 bases are TGTGCCAGCAGTTTTACAGGGAACACTGAAGCTTTCTTT.

The chain joins TRBV6-5 to TRBJ1-1; a weak D match, TRBD1 (5 bases). V shed 0 bases and J shed 3 bases, with 11 bases lying between them. The CDR3 sequence is 15 residues long. Germline CDR1 and CDR2: MNHEY and SVGAGI. The CDR3 reads CASSYSGPWDTEAFF. CDR3 DNA sequence: TGTGCCAGCAGTTACTCGGGGCCTTGGGACACTGAAGCTTTCTTT.

This chain links TRBV7-2 with TRBJ1-2, with D unclear. The V gene's germline CDR1 is SGHTA and CDR2 FQGNSA. The germline V and J ends were trimmed by 0 bases and 6 bases, with 23 bases remaining between them. The CDR3 totals 18 residues. CDR3 sequence reads: CASSLAPPHQTGGDGYTF. CDR3 sequence (DNA): TGTGCCAGCAGCTTAGCGCCACCTCACCAGACGGGAGGAGATGGCTACACCTTC.

This chain links TRBV15 with TRBJ2-1; possible D gene TRBD2, 5 bases. V was pared by 0 bases and J by 4 bases, with 7 bases between. CDR3 length equals 14 residues. The germline CDR1 and CDR2 sequences are LNHNV and YYDKDF (reference sequence). CDR3 protein: CATSRDRGYNEQFF. The DNA for the CDR3 is TGTGCCACCAGCAGAGATCGAGGGTACAATGAGCAGTTCTTC.

In this sample, this clonotype turned up a few times. The chain couples TRBV29-1 to TRBJ2-3; 9 positions match TRBD1. The CDR3 spans 16 residues. CDR1 is SQVTM, CDR2 ANQGSEA, per germline. V lost 7 bases to trimming and J lost 8 bases; unmatched junction nucleotides: 19. The chain's CDR3 is CSASAGQGSLIGTQYF. The CDR3 DNA reads TGCAGCGCTTCTGCGGGACAGGGTAGTTTGATAGGTACGCAGTATTTT.

This clonotype has more than one count but fewer than ten. CDR3 sequence (DNA): TGTGCCAGCAGCACCCGACCCCCGCCGAACTATGGCTACACCTTC. Residues: CASSTRPPPNYGYTF. The chain joins TRBV7-2 to TRBJ1-2, with D uncertain. Germline V gene lookup returns CDR1 SGHTA and CDR2 FQGNSA. CDR3 size: 15 residues. V was pared by 5 bases and J by 2 bases, with 15 bases between. The full variable domain, completed using reference TRBV7-2 and TRBJ1-2, is GAGVSQSPSNKVTEKGKDVELRCDPISGHTALYWYRQSLGQGLEFLIYFQGNSAPDKSGLPSDRFSAERTGGSVSTLTIQRTQQEDSAVYLCASSTRPPPNYGYTFGSGTRLTVV.

This clonotype was detected many times. The J gene is TRBJ1-3, the V gene TRBV12-3 or TRBV12-4, with D perhaps matching TRBD1 (6 bases). With 5 bases removed from V and 2 bases from J, the gap between germline ends came to 13 bases. CDR3 length: 15 amino acids. As DNA, the CDR3 is TGTGCCAGCAGTCGGAGGGGGGGGACTGGAAACACCATATATTTT. Amino acid sequence: CASSRRGGTGNTIYF.

The chain couples TRBV27 to TRBJ2-5; 11 nucleotides match TRBD1. V lost 6 bases to trimming and J lost 10 bases; unmatched junction nucleotides: 7. The CDR3 has 13 amino acids. Germline-derived CDR1 and CDR2 are MNHEY and SMNVEV (reference sequence). CDR3 sequence reads: CASSIGTGGVQYF. CDR3 bases: TGTGCCAGCAGCATCGGGACAGGGGGGGTCCAGTACTTC.